Below, 2 T cell receptor beta chains from the same sample are listed, as sequenced in a study of identifying expanded T cells in peripheral blood. Clones were sequenced by immunoSEQ multiplex PCR, and TCRdb holds only the in-frame ones, with some missing. The table lists about 110,000 clones, around 90% of them singletons. Sequenced material: blood. The receptor set was obtained from a person between 18 and 75 years old in good health.

This clone showed up many times. V usage is TRBV6-1 and J usage is TRBJ1-2; D gene uncertain. This CDR3 region has 12 residues. Trimming pared 2 bases from V and 4 bases from J, leaving 5 bases between. CDR1 and CDR2 (germline): MNHNS, SASEGT. The CDR3 sequence: CASSEKGYGYTF. The CDR3, as DNA: TGTGCCAGCAGTGAAAAGGGCTATGGCTACACCTTC.

The rearrangement uses TRBV28 and TRBJ2-7, with D possibly being TRBD1 or TRBD2 (5 bases each). Germline V gene sequence: CDR1 MDHEN, CDR2 SYDVKM. V was trimmed by 10 bases and J by 1 base, leaving 17 bases between them. CDR3 length: 14 residues. In DNA, the CDR3 is TGTGCCACCGATTACGGGACGCGTTCCTACGAGCAGTACTTC. Protein: CATDYGTRSYEQYF.